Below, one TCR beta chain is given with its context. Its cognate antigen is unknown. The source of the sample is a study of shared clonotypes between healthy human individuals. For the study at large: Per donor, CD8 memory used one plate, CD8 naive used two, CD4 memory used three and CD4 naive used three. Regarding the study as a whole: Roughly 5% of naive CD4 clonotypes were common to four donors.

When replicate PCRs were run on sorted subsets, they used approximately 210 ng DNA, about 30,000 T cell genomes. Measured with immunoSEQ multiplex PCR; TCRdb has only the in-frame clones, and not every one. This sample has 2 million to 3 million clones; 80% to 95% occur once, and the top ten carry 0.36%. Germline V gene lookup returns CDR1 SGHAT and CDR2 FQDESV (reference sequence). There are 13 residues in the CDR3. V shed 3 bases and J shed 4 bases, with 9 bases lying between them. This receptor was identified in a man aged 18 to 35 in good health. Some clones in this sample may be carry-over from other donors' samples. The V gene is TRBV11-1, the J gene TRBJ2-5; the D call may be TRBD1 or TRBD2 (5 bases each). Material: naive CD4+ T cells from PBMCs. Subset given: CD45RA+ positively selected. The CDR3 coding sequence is TGTGCCAGCAGCTTGGGGGAAAGAGAGACCCAGTACTTC. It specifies CASSLGERETQYF.